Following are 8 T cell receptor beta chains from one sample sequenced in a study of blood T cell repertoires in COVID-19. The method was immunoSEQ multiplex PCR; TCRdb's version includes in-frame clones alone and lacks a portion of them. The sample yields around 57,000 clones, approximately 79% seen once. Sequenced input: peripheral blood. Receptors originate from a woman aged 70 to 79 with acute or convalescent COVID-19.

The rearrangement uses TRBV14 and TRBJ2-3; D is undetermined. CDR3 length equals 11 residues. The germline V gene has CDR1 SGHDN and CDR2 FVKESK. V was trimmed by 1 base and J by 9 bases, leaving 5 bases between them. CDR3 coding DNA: TGTGCCAGCAGCCAAGCAGTCACGCAGTATTTT. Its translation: CASSQAVTQYF.

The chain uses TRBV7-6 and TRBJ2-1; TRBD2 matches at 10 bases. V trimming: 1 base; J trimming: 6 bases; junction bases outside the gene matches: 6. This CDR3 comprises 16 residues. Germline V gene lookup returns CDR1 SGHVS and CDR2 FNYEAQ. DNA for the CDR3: TGTGCCAGCAGCTTAGAGAGCGGGGGGGCCCCCAATGAGCAGTTCTTC. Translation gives CASSLESGGAPNEQFF.

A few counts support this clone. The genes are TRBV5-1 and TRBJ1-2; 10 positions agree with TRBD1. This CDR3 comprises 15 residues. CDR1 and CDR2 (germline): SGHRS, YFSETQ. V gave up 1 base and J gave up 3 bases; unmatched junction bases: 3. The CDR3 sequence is CASSLSGQGHYGYTF. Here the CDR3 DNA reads TGCGCCAGCAGCTTGTCGGGACAGGGGCACTATGGCTACACCTTC. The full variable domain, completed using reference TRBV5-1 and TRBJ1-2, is KAGVTQTPRYLIKTRGQQVTLSCSPISGHRSVSWYQQTPGQGLQFLFEYFSETQRNKGNFPGRFSGRQFSNSRSEMNVSTLELGDSALYLCASSLSGQGHYGYTFGSGTRLTVV.

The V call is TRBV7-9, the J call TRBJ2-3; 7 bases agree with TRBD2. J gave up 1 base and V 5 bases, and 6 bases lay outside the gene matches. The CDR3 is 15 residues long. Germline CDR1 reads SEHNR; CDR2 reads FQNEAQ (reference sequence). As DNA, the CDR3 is TGTGCCAGCAGCCCAGCGGGGTTCCGCACAGATACGCAGTATTTT. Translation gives CASSPAGFRTDTQYF.

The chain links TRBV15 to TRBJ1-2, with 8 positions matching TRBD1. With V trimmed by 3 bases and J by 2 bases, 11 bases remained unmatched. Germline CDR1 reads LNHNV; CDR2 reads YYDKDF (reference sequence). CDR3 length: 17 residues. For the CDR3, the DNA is TGTGCCACCAGCAGCGACCGGGGACAGGTTGAAAACTATGGCTACACCTTC. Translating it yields CATSSDRGQVENYGYTF.

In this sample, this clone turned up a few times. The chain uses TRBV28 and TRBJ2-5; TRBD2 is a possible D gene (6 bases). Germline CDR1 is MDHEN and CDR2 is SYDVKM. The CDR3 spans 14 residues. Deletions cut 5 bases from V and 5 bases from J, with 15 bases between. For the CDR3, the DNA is TGTGCCAGCAGTGTGACAAGCAGCGGGGAGACCCAGTACTTC. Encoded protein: CASSVTSSGETQYF.

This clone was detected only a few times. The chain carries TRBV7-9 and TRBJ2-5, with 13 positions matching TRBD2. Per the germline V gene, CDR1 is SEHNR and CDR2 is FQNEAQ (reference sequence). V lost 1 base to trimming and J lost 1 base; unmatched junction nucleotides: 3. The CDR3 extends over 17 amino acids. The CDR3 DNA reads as TGTGCCAGCAGCTTAGGACTAGCGGGGGGCCTCCAAGAGACCCAGTACTTC. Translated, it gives CASSLGLAGGLQETQYF.

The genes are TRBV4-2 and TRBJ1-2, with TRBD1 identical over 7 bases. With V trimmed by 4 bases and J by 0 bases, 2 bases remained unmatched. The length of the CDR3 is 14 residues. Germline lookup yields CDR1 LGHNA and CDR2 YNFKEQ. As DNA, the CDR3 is TGTGCCAGCAGCCCCGGGACAGCTAACTATGGCTACACCTTC. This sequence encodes CASSPGTANYGYTF.